This T cell receptor beta chain was identified during a study of Tregs in tolerant kidney transplant recipients. Here immunoSEQ multiplex PCR was the method, and the copy in TCRdb shows in-frame clones only, minus some. The repertoire holds about 60,000 clones, with roughly 90% as singletons. This CDR3 comprises 15 residues. Germline loops: CDR1 SGDLS, CDR2 YYNGEE. The V segment lost 4 bases and the J segment 3 bases; nucleotides outside the gene matches: 5. V is TRBV9 and J is TRBJ2-7; 12 nucleotides line up with TRBD2. This TCR was recovered from a human donor who received a combined kidney and bone marrow transplant. The sequencing used CD8+ T cells from blood, collected before the transplant. The DNA of the CDR3 is TGTGCCAGCAGCCCGGGACTAGCGGGCCTCTACGAGCAGTACTTC. Encoded protein: CASSPGLAGLYEQYF. Full variable domain (rest looked up from reference TRBV9 and TRBJ2-7): DSGVTQTPKHLITATGQRVTLRCSPRSGDLSVYWYQQSLDQGLQFLIQYYNGEERAKGNILERFSAQQFPDLHSELNLSSLELGDSALYFCASSPGLAGLYEQYFGPGTRLTVT.